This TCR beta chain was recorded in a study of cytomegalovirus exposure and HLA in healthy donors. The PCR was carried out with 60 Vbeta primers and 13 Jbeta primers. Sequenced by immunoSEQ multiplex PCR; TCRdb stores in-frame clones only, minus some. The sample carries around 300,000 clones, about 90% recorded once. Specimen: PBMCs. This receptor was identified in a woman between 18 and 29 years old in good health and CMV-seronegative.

The CDR3 reads CASRTERMNTEAFF. The CDR3 DNA reads TGTGCCAGCAGAACAGAGAGAATGAACACTGAAGCTTTCTTT. J is TRBJ1-1 and V is TRBV2; no reliable D call. The length of the CDR3 is 14 residues. The germline V gene has CDR1 SNHLY and CDR2 FYNNEI. The V end lost 6 bases, the J end lost 0 bases, and 11 bases lay between the germline ends.